The entry below describes one T cell receptor (beta chain). Participants were aged about 18 to 89 years from approximately 23 US areas. In assigning cohorts, the study relied on participant-reported clinical history. This record comes from a study of blood T cell repertoires in COVID-19. The wider study: The analysed material was cDNA or gDNA that came from T cells, B-cell-depleted T cells, or PBMCs.

V shed 5 bases and J 2 bases; nucleotides not matched to a gene: 5. Germline V gives CDR1 KGHSH, CDR2 LQKENI. This CDR3 is built from 14 residues. The repertoire was sequenced with immunoSEQ multiplex PCR; TCRdb's copy has only in-frame clones and lacks some. The sample records 120,000 to 150,000 clones, 84% being singletons. The rearrangement joins TRBV18 to TRBJ2-7; 8 bases fit TRBD2. Sequenced material: PBMCs or T cells enriched from blood (not recorded which). The sequence was obtained from a woman aged 18-30 years who had been exposed to COVID-19. The DNA for the CDR3 is TGTGCCAGCTCATCTCCGGGACTAGCCTACGAGCAGTACTTC. Encoded protein: CASSSPGLAYEQYF.